Sequencing of this T cell receptor (beta chain) was carried out in a study of T cell repertoires in cytomegalovirus infection. The CDR3 totals 14 residues. Germline V gene lookup returns CDR1 SGHTA and CDR2 FQGNSA. The ends lost 2 bases at V and 7 bases at J; junction bases unmatched: 7. TCRdb reanalysed the reads using MiXCR and keeps one entry per CDR3 protein. The table records under 850,000 distinct CDR3 sequences, 30% to 40% of them present only once. In this sample, this clonotype turned up many times. Its antigen is currently unknown. This chain uses TRBV7-2 with TRBJ1-1; TRBD1 aligns across 7 bases. The sequence came from a human donor in good health (CMV status not recorded). Some clones in this sample may be carry-over from other donors' samples. The source material was cultured PBMCs, sampled from culture after CMV antigen stimulation. The CDR3: CASSLRDSLFEAFF. The CDR3 nucleotides read TGTGCCAGCAGCTTACGGGACAGCCTCTTTGAAGCTTTCTTT. Drawing the rest from reference TRBV7-2 and TRBJ1-1, the complete variable domain is GAGVSQSPSNKVTEKGKDVELRCDPISGHTALYWYRQSLGQGLEFLIYFQGNSAPDKSGLPSDRFSAERTGGSVSTLTIQRTQQEDSAVYLCASSLRDSLFEAFFGQGTRLTVV.